This passage covers 13 T cell receptor beta chains from one sample sequenced in a study of blood T cell repertoires in COVID-19. The assay was immunoSEQ multiplex PCR, and TCRdb's table has in-frame clones only and misses some. The sample carries 80,000 to 95,000 clones, about 80% recorded once. The sample consisted of peripheral blood. The receptors derive from a woman aged 45-65 years with acute or convalescent COVID-19.

As concerns this clone: The identical CDR3 is also encoded by other nucleotide sequences in the sample. The chain links TRBV12-3 or TRBV12-4 to TRBJ2-7; possibly TRBD1 for D (5 bases). The CDR3 is 11 residues long. V lost 5 bases and J 6 bases, leaving 8 bases between the germline ends. In DNA form, the CDR3 reads TGTGCCAGCAGTAGAACAGGCGAGCAGTACTTC. It is translated as CASSRTGEQYF.

CDR3 bases: TGTGCCAGCAGGGAGAGTGATTCACCCCTCCACTTT. It yields the protein CASRESDSPLHF. The chain couples TRBV28 to TRBJ1-6, with D hard to call. V was cut by 6 bases and J by 8 bases, with 8 bases left in between. Germline CDR1 reads MDHEN; CDR2 reads SYDVKM. The length of the CDR3 is 12 residues.

V is TRBV6-1 and J is TRBJ2-1; 9 nucleotides line up with TRBD2. Germline-derived CDR1 and CDR2 are MNHNS and SASEGT. V lost 0 bases to trimming and J lost 2 bases; unmatched junction nucleotides: 5. This CDR3 spans 17 amino acids. In DNA form, the CDR3 reads TGTGCCAGCAGTGAAGCTGGAGCGGGGGGTCCCTACAATGAGCAGTTCTTC. This translates into CASSEAGAGGPYNEQFF.

This clone occurred once. As DNA, the CDR3 is TGTGCCAGCAGTTACGGGCAGCTTCACTCCTACGAGCAGTACTTC. It specifies CASSYGQLHSYEQYF. V gene TRBV6-5 combines with J gene TRBJ2-7; D gene uncertain. V was pared by 2 bases and J by 0 bases, with 11 bases between. Germline V gene data show CDR1 as MNHEY and CDR2 as SVGAGI. The CDR3 has 15 amino acids.

This sequence joins TRBV19 and TRBJ2-7; the match to TRBD1 covers 12 bases. Germline CDR1 reads LNHDA; CDR2 reads SQIVND (reference sequence). The CDR3 contains 15 residues. J gave up 5 bases and V 6 bases, and 8 bases lay outside the gene matches. In nucleotides, the CDR3 is TGTGCCAGTAGCCCCCCGGGACAGGGGGCGAACGAGCAGTACTTC. Encoded protein: CASSPPGQGANEQYF.

This sequence joins TRBV10-3 and TRBJ1-1, with no clear D. This CDR3 is built from 17 residues. V lost 3 bases and J lost 0, with 17 bases in between. CDR1 ENHRY and CDR2 SYGVKD come from the germline V gene. CDR3 sequence: CAISDPPRGRMNTEAFF. The CDR3 nucleotides read TGTGCCATCAGTGATCCCCCACGTGGGAGAATGAACACTGAAGCTTTCTTT.

The V and J genes are TRBV18 and TRBJ2-2, with 8 positions matching TRBD1. Germline V CDR1 and CDR2: KGHSH, LQKENI. CDR3 length: 14 amino acids. After removal of 5 bases from V and 4 bases from J, the junction contained 3 bases not matched to a gene. Here the CDR3 DNA reads TGTGCCAGCTCAGGGGACAGGTCCACCGGGGAGCTGTTTTTT. It yields the protein CASSGDRSTGELFF.

The rearrangement joins TRBV19 to TRBJ2-7; 10 bases are shared with TRBD1. Germline CDR1 reads LNHDA; CDR2 reads SQIVND (reference sequence). This CDR3 region has 15 residues. V dropped 4 bases and J dropped 3; count of bases not matched to a gene: 6. The CDR3 DNA follows: TGTGCCAGTAGTACCTTAGGACAGGGGGTCTACGAGCAGTACTTC. Translated: CASSTLGQGVYEQYF.

V and J are TRBV28 and TRBJ1-2, with TRBD1 as a possible D gene (6 bases). The CDR3 is 14 amino acids. The V end lost 8 bases, the J end lost 4 bases, and 17 bases lay between the germline ends. The germline V gene encodes CDR1 MDHEN and CDR2 SYDVKM. The CDR3 loop is CASQSRQVGYGYTF. The CDR3 coding sequence is TGTGCCAGCCAGTCTAGACAGGTCGGCTATGGCTACACCTTC.

The chain recombines TRBV5-1 with TRBJ1-1; no clear D. CDR1 and CDR2 (germline): SGHRS, YFSETQ. CDR3 length: 14 amino acids. V lost 4 bases, J lost 3 bases, and 13 bases lay in between. CDR3 sequence reads: CASSIADTDTEAFF. Written as DNA, the CDR3 is TGCGCCAGCAGCATTGCTGACACCGACACTGAAGCTTTCTTT.

The gene calls are TRBV5-1 and TRBJ2-3; TRBD1 matches at 7 bases. There are 13 residues in the CDR3. The ends lost 7 bases at V and 6 bases at J; junction bases unmatched: 8. Germline CDR1 and CDR2: SGHRS and YFSETQ. CDR3 region: CASYRPGGDTQYF. As DNA, the CDR3 is TGCGCCAGCTACCGACCAGGGGGTGATACGCAGTATTTT.

V usage is TRBV12-3 or TRBV12-4 and J usage is TRBJ1-1; D unresolved. The CDR3 consists of 12 residues. V was pared by 3 bases and J by 11 bases, with 13 bases between. CDR3 nucleotides: TGTGCCAGCAGTTTGTCACTCCTGGAGGCTTTCTTT. Protein: CASSLSLLEAFF.

The chain employs TRBV9 and TRBJ1-1; D is uncertain. The CDR3 totals 14 residues. V shed 0 bases and J shed 1 base, with 7 bases lying between them. CDR1 and CDR2 (germline): SGDLS, YYNGEE. The CDR3 spells CASSVDHGNTEAFF. The CDR3 nucleotides are TGTGCCAGCAGCGTAGATCACGGGAACACTGAAGCTTTCTTT.